Shown below are 18 T cell receptor beta chains from a single sample sequenced in a study of cytomegalovirus exposure and HLA in healthy donors. The PCR contained 60 Vbeta and 13 Jbeta primers. Some clones are missing from TCRdb's copy, which holds only in-frame ones; the method was immunoSEQ multiplex PCR. The sample lists some 180,000 clones; more than 75% were seen once. The sequenced material came from PBMCs. These receptors were taken from a girl under three years old in good health and CMV-seronegative.

This chain joins TRBV6-6 and TRBJ1-6; D not resolved. The CDR3 covers 12 residues. Between the trimmed V and J ends, which lost 0 bases and 11 bases, there was a span of 5 bases. Germline lookup yields CDR1 MNHNY and CDR2 SVGAGI (reference sequence). The CDR3 DNA reads as TGTGCCAGCAGTTACTCGAGGCCACCCCTCCACTTT. This codes for CASSYSRPPLHF.

V gene TRBV30 combines with J gene TRBJ2-7; 7 positions agree with TRBD1. Germline values: CDR1 GTSNPN, CDR2 SVGIG (reference sequence). The CDR3 consists of 16 residues. The V gene end was trimmed by 2 bases and the J gene end by 0 bases; junction bases not matched to a gene: 10. In nucleotides, the CDR3 is TGTGCCTGGAGTTTTGGGGATGGGACAGCCTCCTACGAGCAGTACTTC. As protein: CAWSFGDGTASYEQYF.

Of note for this clone: At one end the junction does not follow the germline gene, possibly because of a read error. The chain uses TRBV7-9 and TRBJ2-1; 8 bases match TRBD1. There are 15 residues in the CDR3. The germline CDR1 and CDR2 sequences are SEHNR and FQNEAQ (reference sequence). The CDR3 DNA sequence: TGTTCCAGCAGCTTAGCCAGGGGGCGTCGGAATGAGCAGTTCTTC. Its translation is CSSSLARGRRNEQFF.

V gene TRBV30 combines with J gene TRBJ2-3, with TRBD2 as a possible D gene (7 bases). Trimming shortened V by 5 bases and J by 3 bases, and 21 bases separated the two germline ends. This CDR3 comprises 16 residues. Germline loops: CDR1 GTSNPN, CDR2 SVGIG (reference sequence). This CDR3 is CAWAWGGQGGTDTQYF. The CDR3 region has the DNA TGTGCCTGGGCGTGGGGGGGCCAAGGTGGGACAGATACGCAGTATTTT.

The chain carries TRBV27 and TRBJ2-3, with 8 bases matching TRBD2. CDR3 length: 14 amino acids. Germline V gene sequence: CDR1 MNHEY, CDR2 SMNVEV (reference sequence). The V segment lost 8 bases and the J segment 3 bases; nucleotides outside the gene matches: 7. The DNA for the CDR3 is TGTGCCAGCCGGGAGGGGGGGATGACAGATACGCAGTATTTT. This gives the protein CASREGGMTDTQYF.

Turning to this clone: The junction differs from germline at one of its ends, possibly a read error. The genes are TRBV5-6 and TRBJ1-5; D uncertain. The CDR3 consists of 14 residues. Germline-derived CDR1 and CDR2 are SGHDT and YYEEEE. The CDR3 DNA is TGTGCCAGCAGCCGACTCTATGGCAATCGGCCCCAGCATTTT. Protein product: CASSRLYGNRPQHF. Together with reference TRBV5-6 and TRBJ1-5, the CDR3 gives the full variable domain: DAGVTQSPTHLIKTRGQQVTLRCSPKSGHDTVSWYQQALGQGPQFIFQYYEEEERQRGNFPDRFSGHQFPNYSSELNVNALLLGDSALYLCASSRLYGNRPQHFGDGTRLSIL.

The V call is TRBV19, the J call TRBJ1-5; D is undetermined. CDR1 is LNHDA and CDR2 is SQIVND in the germline V gene (reference sequence). The CDR3 consists of 14 residues. V was pared by 1 base and J by 9 bases, with 13 bases between. CDR3 bases: TGTGCCAGTAGTATAGCCCGAGGCGGTGGGCCCCAGCATTTT. Its translation is CASSIARGGGPQHF.

This clone was detected only a few times. The rearrangement uses TRBV6-1 and TRBJ2-7; D might be TRBD1 (6 bases). Between the trimmed V and J ends, which lost 7 bases and 0 bases, there was a span of 16 bases. Germline-derived CDR1 and CDR2 are MNHNS and SASEGT. The CDR3 is 15 residues long. CDR3 DNA: TGTGCCAGCACTCACAGGGATTCTAGCTCCTACGAGCAGTACTTC. Amino acids: CASTHRDSSSYEQYF.

CDR3 sequence reads: CASSLGGSLPGELFF. The DNA of the CDR3 is TGTGCCAGCAGTTTAGGTGGGAGCCTCCCCGGGGAGCTGTTTTTT. The chain employs TRBV27 and TRBJ2-2, with a possible D match to TRBD2 (5 bases). The V end was cut by 2 bases, the J end by 6 bases, with 13 bases between. This CDR3 region has 15 residues. Per the germline V gene, CDR1 is MNHEY and CDR2 is SMNVEV (reference sequence).

The chain is built from TRBV13 and TRBJ1-1, with D tentatively TRBD1 (5 bases). This CDR3 region has 16 residues. CDR1 is PRHDT and CDR2 is FYEKMQ in the germline V gene (reference sequence). V was trimmed by 4 bases and J by 2 bases, leaving 17 bases between them. The CDR3 here is CASSSPSGDTNTEAFF. The CDR3 bases are TGTGCCAGCAGCTCACCCTCGGGGGATACTAACACTGAAGCTTTCTTT.

The J gene is TRBJ2-3, the V gene TRBV11-2; D call uncertain. From germline, CDR1 is SGHAT and CDR2 FQNNGV. V was cut by 2 bases and J by 2 bases, with 2 bases left in between. This CDR3 comprises 12 residues. The CDR3 reads CASSLYTDTQYF. The CDR3 DNA sequence: TGTGCCAGCAGCTTATACACAGATACGCAGTATTTT.

The rearrangement joins TRBV27 to TRBJ1-5, with D tentatively TRBD1 (6 bases). V lost 8 bases, J lost 1 base, and 18 bases lay in between. Germline V gene data show CDR1 as MNHEY and CDR2 as SMNVEV (reference sequence). CDR3 size: 16 residues. DNA of the CDR3: TGTGCCAGCGGGCACTCAGGGGATATGAGCAATCAGCCCCAGCATTTT. Translated, it gives CASGHSGDMSNQPQHF.

This chain joins TRBV27 and TRBJ1-3; tentatively, D is TRBD1 (6 bases). This CDR3 has 16 amino acids. Trimming stripped 5 bases from V and 2 bases from J, with 16 bases between. Germline loops: CDR1 MNHEY, CDR2 SMNVEV (reference sequence). The CDR3 reads CASSLRPQGPGNTIYF. The CDR3 region has the DNA TGTGCCAGCAGTCTCCGGCCCCAGGGGCCTGGAAACACCATATATTTT.

The chain is built from TRBV6-5 and TRBJ2-7, with 12 positions matching TRBD2. Trimming at V came to 0 bases and at J to 4 bases, leaving 4 bases not matched to a gene. Germline V gene data show CDR1 as MNHEY and CDR2 as SVGAGI. The CDR3 length is 16 residues. CDR3 bases: TGTGCCAGCAGTTACTCGACTAGCGGGGGCCAATACGAGCAGTACTTC. Its translation is CASSYSTSGGQYEQYF.

This clone was seen a few times. The chain carries TRBV4-1 and TRBJ1-1; possibly TRBD1 for D (6 bases). The CDR3 spans 13 residues. Trimming removed 0 bases at V and 10 bases at J, with 12 bases between. Per germline, CDR1 MGHRA and CDR2 YSYEKL. Here the CDR3 DNA reads TGCGCCAGCAGCCAAGAAGGTCAGGGGCGAGCTTTCTTT. It translates to CASSQEGQGRAFF.

The rearrangement links TRBV27 to TRBJ2-7; D may be TRBD1 (5 bases). The CDR3 length is 14 residues. The germline gives CDR1 MNHEY, CDR2 SMNVEV (reference sequence). Trimming removed 3 bases at V and 3 bases at J, with 12 bases between. The chain's CDR3 is CASSLVQGYYEQYF. CDR3 nucleotides: TGTGCCAGCAGTTTGGTTCAGGGCTACTACGAGCAGTACTTC.

The chain employs TRBV29-1 and TRBJ1-1; a weak D match, TRBD1 (5 bases). V was pared by 3 bases and J by 1 base, with 9 bases between. The CDR3 is 13 residues long. Looked up from germline, CDR1 is SQVTM and CDR2 is ANQGSEA. CDR3 loop: CSVDRQQNTEAFF. Here the CDR3 DNA reads TGCAGCGTTGACAGACAGCAGAACACTGAAGCTTTCTTT. Full variable domain (remainder filled in from reference TRBV29-1 and TRBJ1-1): SAVISQKPSRDICQRGTSLTIQCQVDSQVTMMFWYRQQPGQSLTLIATANQGSEATYESGFVIDKFPISRPNLTFSTLTVSNMSPEDSSIYLCSVDRQQNTEAFFGQGTRLTVV.

This chain links TRBV5-1 with TRBJ2-5, with TRBD2 as a possible D gene (5 bases). The CDR3 has 12 residues. Germline V gene lookup returns CDR1 SGHRS and CDR2 YFSETQ. V was cut by 4 bases and J by 4 bases, with 8 bases left in between. In DNA form, the CDR3 reads TGCGCCAGCAGCGGGGAGTCAGAGACCCAGTACTTC. Translation gives CASSGESETQYF. Based on the CDR3 plus reference TRBV5-1 and TRBJ2-5, the full variable domain is KAGVTQTPRYLIKTRGQQVTLSCSPISGHRSVSWYQQTPGQGLQFLFEYFSETQRNKGNFPGRFSGRQFSNSRSEMNVSTLELGDSALYLCASSGESETQYFGPGTRLLVL.